Here is one T cell receptor (beta chain) with its context. Germline V gene data show CDR1 as MNHNY and CDR2 as SVGAGI (reference sequence). This CDR3 has 15 residues. Trimming took 6 bases from V and 1 from J; bases not matched to a gene: 7. This sample stems from a study of cytomegalovirus exposure and HLA in healthy donors. Amplification used 60 Vbeta primers and 13 Jbeta primers. Here immunoSEQ multiplex PCR was the method, and the copy in TCRdb shows in-frame clones only, minus some. The repertoire holds 130,000 to 150,000 clones, with 80% as singletons. The sequenced sample consisted of PBMCs. The clonotype originates from a middle-aged man in good health and CMV-seropositive. The V gene is TRBV6-6, the J gene TRBJ2-7, with 9 bases that match TRBD1. CDR3: CASSPPGQGSYEQYF. In DNA form, the CDR3 reads TGTGCCAGCAGCCCACCGGGACAGGGATCCTACGAGCAGTACTTC.